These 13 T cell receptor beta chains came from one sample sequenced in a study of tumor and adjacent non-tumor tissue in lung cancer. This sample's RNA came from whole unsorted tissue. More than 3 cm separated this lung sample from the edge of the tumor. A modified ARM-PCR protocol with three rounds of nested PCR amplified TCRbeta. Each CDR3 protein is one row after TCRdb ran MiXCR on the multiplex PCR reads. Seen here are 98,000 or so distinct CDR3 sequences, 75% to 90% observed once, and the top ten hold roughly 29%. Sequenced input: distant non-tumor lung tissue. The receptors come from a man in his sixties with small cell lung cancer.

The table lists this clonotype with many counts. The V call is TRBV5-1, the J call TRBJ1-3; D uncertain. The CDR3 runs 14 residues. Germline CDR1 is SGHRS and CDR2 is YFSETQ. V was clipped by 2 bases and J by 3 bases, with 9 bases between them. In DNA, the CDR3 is TGCGCCAGCAGCTTCGGGCAGGATGGAAACACCATATATTTT. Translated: CASSFGQDGNTIYF.

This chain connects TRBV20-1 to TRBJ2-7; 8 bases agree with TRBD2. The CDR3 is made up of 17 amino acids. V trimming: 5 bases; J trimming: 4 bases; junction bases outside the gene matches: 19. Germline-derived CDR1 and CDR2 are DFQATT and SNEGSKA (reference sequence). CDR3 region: CSAGGAGAGGVGYEQYF. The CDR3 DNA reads TGCAGTGCTGGAGGGGCGGGCGCGGGAGGAGTAGGGTACGAGCAGTACTTC.

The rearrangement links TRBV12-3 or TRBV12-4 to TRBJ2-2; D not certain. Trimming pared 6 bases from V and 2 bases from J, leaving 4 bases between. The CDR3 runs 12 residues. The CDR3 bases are TGTGCCAGCAGCCTCAACACCGGGGAGCTGTTTTTT. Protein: CASSLNTGELFF.

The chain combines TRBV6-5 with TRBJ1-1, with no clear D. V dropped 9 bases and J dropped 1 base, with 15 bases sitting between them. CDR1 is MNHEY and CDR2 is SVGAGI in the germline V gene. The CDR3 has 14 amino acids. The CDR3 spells CASRQFIRNTEAFF. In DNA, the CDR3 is TGTGCCAGTAGACAATTCATCAGGAACACTGAAGCTTTCTTT.

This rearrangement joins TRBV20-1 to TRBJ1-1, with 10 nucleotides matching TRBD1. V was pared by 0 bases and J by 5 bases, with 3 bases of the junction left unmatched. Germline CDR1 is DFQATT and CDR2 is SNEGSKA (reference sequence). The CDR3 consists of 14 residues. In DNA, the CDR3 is TGCAGTGCTAGAGATCCGGACAGGGGGACTGAAGCTTTCTTT. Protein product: CSARDPDRGTEAFF.

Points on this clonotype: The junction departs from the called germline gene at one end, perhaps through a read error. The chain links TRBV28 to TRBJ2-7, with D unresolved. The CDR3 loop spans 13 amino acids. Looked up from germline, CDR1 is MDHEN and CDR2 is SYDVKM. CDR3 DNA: TGTGCCAGCAGTTTTTTTGACATGACTGAGCAGCACTTC. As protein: CASSFFDMTEQHF.

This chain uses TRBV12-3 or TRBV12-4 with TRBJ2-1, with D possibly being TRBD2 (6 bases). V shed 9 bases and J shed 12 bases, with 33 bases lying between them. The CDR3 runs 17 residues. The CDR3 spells CASSPLAERGSYNWQFF. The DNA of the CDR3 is TGTGCCAGTAGTCCATTAGCGGAACGGGGATCCTACAATTGGCAGTTCTTC.

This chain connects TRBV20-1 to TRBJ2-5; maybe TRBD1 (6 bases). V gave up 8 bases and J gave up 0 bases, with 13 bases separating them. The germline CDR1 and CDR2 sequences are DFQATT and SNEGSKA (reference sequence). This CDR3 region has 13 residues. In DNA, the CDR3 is TGCAGTACCACCAGGGACAACCAAGAGACCCAGTACTTC. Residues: CSTTRDNQETQYF.

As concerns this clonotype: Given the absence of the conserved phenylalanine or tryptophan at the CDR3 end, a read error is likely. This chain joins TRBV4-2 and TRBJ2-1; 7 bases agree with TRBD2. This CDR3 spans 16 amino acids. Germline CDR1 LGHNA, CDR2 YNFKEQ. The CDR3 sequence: CARSQVSGKGVDEQFS. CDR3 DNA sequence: TGTGCCAGGAGCCAAGTCAGCGGGAAAGGGGTCGATGAGCAGTTCTCG.

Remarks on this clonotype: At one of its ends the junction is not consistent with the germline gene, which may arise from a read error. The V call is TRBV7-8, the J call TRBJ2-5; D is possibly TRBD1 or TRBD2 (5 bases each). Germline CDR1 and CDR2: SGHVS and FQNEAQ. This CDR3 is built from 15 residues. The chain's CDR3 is CSSSALWGTQETQYF. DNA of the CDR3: TGTTCCAGCAGCGCATTATGGGGGACCCAAGAGACCCAGTACTTC.

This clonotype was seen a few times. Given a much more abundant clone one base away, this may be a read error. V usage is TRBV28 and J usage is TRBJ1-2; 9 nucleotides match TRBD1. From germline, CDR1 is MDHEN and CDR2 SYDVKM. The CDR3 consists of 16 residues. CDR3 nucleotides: TGTGCCAGCAGTTTAGGAGGACAGGGGAATGTTTATGACTACACCTTC. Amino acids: CASSLGGQGNVYDYTF.

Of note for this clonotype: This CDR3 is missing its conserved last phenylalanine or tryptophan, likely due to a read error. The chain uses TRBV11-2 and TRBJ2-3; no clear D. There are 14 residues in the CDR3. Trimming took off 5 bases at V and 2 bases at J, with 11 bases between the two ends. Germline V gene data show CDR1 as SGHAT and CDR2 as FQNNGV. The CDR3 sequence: CASSKSGVTDTQYL. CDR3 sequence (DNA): TGTGCCAGCAGCAAAAGTGGGGTCACAGATACGCAGTATCTT.

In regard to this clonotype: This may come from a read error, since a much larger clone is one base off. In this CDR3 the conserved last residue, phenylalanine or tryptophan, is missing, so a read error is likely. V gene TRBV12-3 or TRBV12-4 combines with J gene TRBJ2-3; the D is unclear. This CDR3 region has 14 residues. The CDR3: CAGSLGLGTDTQYS. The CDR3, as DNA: TGTGCCGGCAGTTTAGGGTTGGGCACAGATACGCAGTATTCT.